Below, 25 T cell receptor beta chains from the same sample are listed, as sequenced in a study of T-cell reconstitution after alpha-beta-depleted transplantation in children. The authors prepared the TCRbeta library with unique molecular identifiers. Each CDR3 protein gets one entry after TCRdb re-called the PCR reads with MiXCR. Among some 240,000 distinct CDR3 sequences listed, 9% to 10% were seen once. Specimen: PBMCs from the stem cell graft donor, collected from the stem cell graft. Receptor source: a human donor who donated a stem cell graft to a child with SCID.

This clonotype was picked up many times. The gene calls are TRBV5-1 and TRBJ2-3; D gene ambiguous. The CDR3 sequence is 13 residues long. With 4 bases removed from V and 4 bases from J, the gap between germline ends came to 10 bases. Germline lookup yields CDR1 SGHRS and CDR2 YFSETQ. CDR3 amino acids: CASSVYSADTQYF. CDR3 bases: TGCGCCAGCAGCGTCTACTCAGCAGATACGCAGTATTTT.

This clonotype turned up a few times. The rearrangement uses TRBV4-2 and TRBJ2-7, with D possibly being TRBD2 (5 bases). The CDR3 contains 16 residues. The ends were cut back, 0 bases at V and 4 bases at J, with 16 bases in the middle. Per the germline V gene, CDR1 is LGHNA and CDR2 is YNFKEQ. Here the CDR3 DNA reads TGTGCCAGCAGCCAAGATCTTGAGGGTAGAGGATACGAGCAGTACTTC. Translating it yields CASSQDLEGRGYEQYF.

This clonotype appeared many times. The CDR3 DNA reads as TGCAGTGCTAGGGCCTTCCAATTCTATGGCTACACCTTC. Protein sequence: CSARAFQFYGYTF. The chain couples TRBV20-1 to TRBJ1-2, with unresolved D. V lost 3 bases and J 4 bases, leaving 12 bases between the germline ends. The CDR3 has 13 amino acids. Germline lookup yields CDR1 DFQATT and CDR2 SNEGSKA (reference sequence).

The genes are TRBV15 and TRBJ2-3, with D unclear. The length of the CDR3 is 15 residues. With 0 bases removed from V and 2 bases from J, the gap between germline ends came to 9 bases. Germline-derived CDR1 and CDR2 are LNHNV and YYDKDF (reference sequence). In nucleotides, the CDR3 is TGTGCCACCAGCAGAGATGGAGTTTTCACAGATACGCAGTATTTT. This encodes CATSRDGVFTDTQYF. The full variable domain, in which reference TRBV15 and TRBJ2-3 provide the parts outside the CDR3, is DAMVIQNPRYQVTQFGKPVTLSCSQTLNHNVMYWYQQKSSQAPKLLFHYYDKDFNNEADTPDNFQSRRPNTSFCFLDIRSPGLGDTAMYLCATSRDGVFTDTQYFGPGTRLTVL.

This clonotype has at least ten counts. J is TRBJ2-2 and V is TRBV21-1; the table assigns TRBD1, which was not confirmed against the DNA. TRBV21-1 is marked as a pseudogene. CDR3 length: 21 amino acids. In DNA, the CDR3 is TGTGCCAGCAGCAGATGGGGTTCCGGGGTCCGGACAGTAATGAACACCGGGGAGCTGTTTTTT. As protein: CASSRWGSGVRTVMNTGELFF.

This clonotype was recorded a few times. The chain recombines TRBV20-1 with TRBJ1-2; the D gene is possibly TRBD1 (6 bases). Trimming pared 4 bases from V and 4 bases from J, leaving 16 bases between. CDR1 and CDR2 from the germline V gene are DFQATT and SNEGSKA (reference sequence). The CDR3 length is 14 residues. As DNA, the CDR3 is TGCAGTGCTAACGGGCGGGGGGGGGCCTATGGCTACACCTTC. Protein sequence: CSANGRGGAYGYTF.

This clonotype was counted at least ten times. The rearrangement uses TRBV7-9 and TRBJ1-3; TRBD1 might be the D (6 bases). Trimming took off 10 bases at V and 0 bases at J, with 16 bases between the two ends. CDR1 is SEHNR and CDR2 is FQNEAQ in the germline V gene (reference sequence). This CDR3 contains 15 residues. Here the CDR3 DNA reads TGTGCCACCCCCTCCGGACAGATCTCTGGAAACACCATATATTTT. This sequence encodes CATPSGQISGNTIYF.

In its sample, this clonotype was seen many times. The chain recombines TRBV4-1 with TRBJ1-2; no definite D call. This CDR3 spans 14 amino acids. V gave up 0 bases and J gave up 4 bases, with 9 bases separating them. CDR1 is MGHRA, CDR2 YSYEKL, per germline. Here the CDR3 reads CASSQDPGPYGYTF. The CDR3 DNA is TGCGCCAGCAGCCAAGACCCGGGCCCCTATGGCTACACCTTC.

This clonotype was counted at least ten times. The V gene is TRBV7-2, the J gene TRBJ1-1, with a tentative D call TRBD1 (5 bases). From germline, CDR1 is SGHTA and CDR2 FQGNSA. The V gene lost 5 bases and the J gene lost 1 base, with 20 bases spanning the gap. The CDR3 is made up of 17 amino acids. In nucleotides, the CDR3 is TGTGCCAGCAGCCCCTCCGCCGTCCGGGGGGGGAACACTGAAGCTTTCTTT. This translates into CASSPSAVRGGNTEAFF.

This clonotype was recorded at least ten times. The J gene is TRBJ1-2, the V gene TRBV6-5; a weak D match, TRBD1 (6 bases). The CDR3 is 15 residues long. Germline-derived CDR1 and CDR2 are MNHEY and SVGAGI. Trimming pared 0 bases from V and 6 bases from J, leaving 14 bases between. CDR3 loop: CASSYSSEGGDGYTF. In DNA, the CDR3 is TGTGCCAGCAGTTACTCGTCTGAGGGGGGTGATGGCTACACCTTC.

The chain combines TRBV5-1 with TRBJ1-2; D is perhaps TRBD1 (5 bases). The length of the CDR3 is 14 residues. From germline, CDR1 is SGHRS and CDR2 YFSETQ. Deletions cut 4 bases from V and 0 bases from J, with 10 bases between. This CDR3 reads CASSEGGANYGYTF. The CDR3 DNA is TGCGCCAGCAGCGAGGGAGGGGCTAACTATGGCTACACCTTC.

This clonotype was detected ten times or more. The genes are TRBV24-1 and TRBJ2-2; D remains unclear. The CDR3 runs 14 residues. The V end lost 5 bases, the J end lost 2 bases, and 8 bases lay between the germline ends. From germline, CDR1 is KGHDR and CDR2 SFDVKD. CDR3 DNA sequence: TGTGCCACCAGTGGGACCAAAAACACCGGGGAGCTGTTTTTT. Protein: CATSGTKNTGELFF.

This clonotype has a count of ten or more. This chain connects TRBV15 to TRBJ2-5; no reliable D call. The CDR3 spans 13 residues. Trimming took 0 bases from V and 5 from J, leaving 7 bases between them. Germline lookup yields CDR1 LNHNV and CDR2 YYDKDF (reference sequence). The CDR3 DNA sequence: TGTGCCACCAGCAGAGATTCTTGGGAGACCCAGTACTTC. Amino acids: CATSRDSWETQYF.

This clonotype showed up many times. J is TRBJ1-1 and V is TRBV12-5; D is ambiguous. This CDR3 contains 13 residues. Germline V gives CDR1 LGHNT, CDR2 FRNRAP. Trimming pared 2 bases from V and 1 base from J, leaving 5 bases between. The CDR3 DNA follows: TGTGCTAGTGGTTTGTCGGCGAACACTGAAGCTTTCTTT. Its protein is CASGLSANTEAFF.

The V call is TRBV7-9, the J call TRBJ1-5; TRBD1 is a possible D gene (6 bases). V lost 4 bases and J 2 bases, leaving 15 bases between the germline ends. CDR1 and CDR2 from the germline V gene are SEHNR and FQNEAQ (reference sequence). The CDR3 contains 16 residues. The CDR3 nucleotides read TGTGCCAGCAGCTCGGGCAGGGGCAAGGGCAATCAGCCCCAGCATTTT. It translates to CASSSGRGKGNQPQHF. Full variable domain (rest looked up from reference TRBV7-9 and TRBJ1-5): DTGVSQNPRHKITKRGQNVTFRCDPISEHNRLYWYRQTLGQGPEFLTYFQNEAQLEKSRLLSDRFSAERPKGSFSTLEIQRTEQGDSAMYLCASSSGRGKGNQPQHFGDGTRLSIL.

The table lists this clonotype with many counts. The J gene is TRBJ1-1, the V gene TRBV5-5; 7 nucleotides match TRBD1. Germline V lookup: CDR1 SGHKS, CDR2 YYEKEE (reference sequence). The CDR3 sequence is 15 residues long. V was clipped by 3 bases and J by 4 bases; unmatched bases: 9. The CDR3 region is CASSSTQGRGTEAFF. The CDR3 DNA is TGTGCCAGCAGCTCGACACAGGGGAGAGGCACTGAAGCTTTCTTT.

This clonotype was counted at least ten times. The J gene is TRBJ2-3, the V gene TRBV20-1; D is possibly TRBD2 (6 bases). From germline, CDR1 is DFQATT and CDR2 SNEGSKA (reference sequence). There are 15 residues in the CDR3. Between the trimmed V and J ends, which lost 4 bases and 1 base, there was a span of 15 bases. The CDR3 reads CSAMNPGLRTDTQYF. The CDR3 nucleotides read TGCAGTGCTATGAACCCGGGACTGCGCACAGATACGCAGTATTTT.

This clonotype was recorded many times. The V and J genes are TRBV5-1 and TRBJ2-2; D is uncertain. CDR3 length: 13 amino acids. Germline assignment: CDR1 SGHRS and CDR2 YFSETQ. V lost 0 bases and J lost 5, with 5 bases in between. CDR3 region: CASSLVVTGELFF. CDR3 in DNA: TGCGCCAGCAGCTTGGTTGTTACCGGGGAGCTGTTTTTT.

This clonotype has only a few counts. J is TRBJ2-7 and V is TRBV29-1; D call uncertain. V was cut by 5 bases and J by 3 bases, with 17 bases left in between. The CDR3 consists of 14 residues. Germline V gene lookup returns CDR1 SQVTM and CDR2 ANQGSEA. This chain's CDR3 is CSVLRLGRNYEQYF. In DNA form, the CDR3 reads TGCAGCGTTCTTCGGCTCGGCAGGAACTACGAGCAGTACTTC.

This clonotype was picked up many times. This chain uses TRBV3-1 with TRBJ2-7; perhaps TRBD2 as D (5 bases). Germline CDR1 LGHDT, CDR2 YNNKEL (reference sequence). The CDR3 runs 14 residues. Trimming removed 1 base at V and 4 bases at J, with 11 bases between. This CDR3 is CASSQVHGMYEQYF. CDR3 sequence (DNA): TGTGCCAGCAGCCAAGTTCACGGGATGTACGAGCAGTACTTC.

This clonotype was seen many times. The rearrangement links TRBV20-1 to TRBJ2-7; D perhaps matches TRBD1 (6 bases). The V gene lost 5 bases and the J gene lost 3 bases, with 17 bases spanning the gap. This CDR3 region has 14 residues. Germline V CDR1 and CDR2: DFQATT, SNEGSKA (reference sequence). The CDR3 bases are TGCAGTGCTGCCACAGGGAATTCGAACTACGAGCAGTACTTC. This sequence encodes CSAATGNSNYEQYF.

This clonotype was counted many times. The chain recombines TRBV20-1 with TRBJ1-2, with D uncertain. With 8 bases removed from V and 7 bases from J, the gap between germline ends came to 23 bases. Germline loops: CDR1 DFQATT, CDR2 SNEGSKA (reference sequence). There are 14 residues in the CDR3. Here the CDR3 DNA reads TGCAGTACAACCCGGGTAGGGAGAGAGGGTGGCTACACCTTC. As protein: CSTTRVGREGGYTF.

This clonotype has a count of ten or more. This sequence joins TRBV20-1 and TRBJ1-5; 9 nucleotides agree with TRBD1. CDR3 length: 12 amino acids. V was clipped by 6 bases and J by 5 bases; unmatched bases: 2. The germline V gene has CDR1 DFQATT and CDR2 SNEGSKA (reference sequence). CDR3 DNA sequence: TGCAGTGCCGGGACAGGGTATCAGCCCCAGCATTTT. Protein product: CSAGTGYQPQHF.

There are many counts of this clonotype. The chain couples TRBV7-8 to TRBJ1-1; no clear D gene. There are 15 residues in the CDR3. CDR1 and CDR2 from the germline V gene are SGHVS and FQNEAQ. The ends were cut back, 5 bases at V and 1 base at J, with 14 bases in the middle. The CDR3 loop reads CASSPMNGWNTEAFF. The CDR3, as DNA: TGTGCCAGCAGCCCCATGAATGGCTGGAACACTGAAGCTTTCTTT.

This clonotype was seen at least ten times. The chain uses TRBV12-3 or TRBV12-4 and TRBJ2-1; D might be TRBD2 (6 bases). Trimming shortened V by 5 bases and J by 8 bases, and 16 bases separated the two germline ends. This CDR3 contains 14 residues. Written as DNA, the CDR3 is TGTGCCAGCAGTCTGACCGTGACTAGGGATGAGCAGTTCTTC. Amino acid sequence: CASSLTVTRDEQFF.